Listed below are T cell receptor beta chains from one sample, sequenced in a study of blood T cell repertoires in COVID-19. TCRdb's table, derived via immunoSEQ multiplex PCR, lists solely in-frame clones and lacks some. This sample has nearly 55,000 clones, with over 70% found just once. Specimen: peripheral blood. Receptors were obtained from a human donor with active or convalescent COVID-19. The donor label of this sample is uncertain. Both conserved end residues are part of each CDR3. Fields, in order: J gene, clone size, V gene, D gene, CDR3 protein, CDR3 DNA. A D gene is named only where the DNA matches it firmly. The size of a clone is reported for some rows only, either as once, few or many, or as a class for expanded clones.

J: TRBJ2-5; size: .; V: TRBV5-4; D: .; CDR3: CASSLAVEETQYF; DNA: TGTGCCAGCAGCTTGGCGGTCGAAGAGACCCAGTACTTC
J: TRBJ1-4; size: .; V: TRBV7-9; D: .; CDR3: CASSNWGQNEKLFF; DNA: TGTGCCAGCAGCAACTGGGGGCAGAATGAAAAACTGTTTTTT
J: TRBJ2-3; size: .; V: TRBV3-1/TRBV3-2; D: .; CDR3: CASSPPAGTSCGSTDTQYF; DNA: TGTGCCAGCAGCCCCCCCGCAGGGACTTCTTGCGGTAGCACAGATACGCAGTATTTT
J: TRBJ2-4; size: once; V: TRBV18; D: TRBD1; CDR3: CASSSTGIQYF; DNA: TGTGCCAGCTCATCGACAGGGATTCAGTACTTC
J: TRBJ2-7; size: .; V: TRBV11-2; D: TRBD1; CDR3: CASSLARGRMEQYF; DNA: TGTGCCAGCAGCTTAGCCAGGGGGCGCATGGAGCAGTACTTC
J: TRBJ1-2; size: few; V: TRBV18; D: .; CDR3: CASSLGKAAVDGYTF; DNA: TGTGCCAGCTCACTTGGGAAAGCGGCCGTCGATGGCTACACCTTC
J: TRBJ2-1; size: .; V: TRBV6-4; D: TRBD2; CDR3: CASSEGLAGHNEQFF; DNA: TGTGCCAGCAGTGAGGGACTAGCGGGACACAATGAGCAGTTCTTC
J: TRBJ1-2; size: .; V: TRBV7-2; D: TRBD1; CDR3: CASSLGTGDYGYTF; DNA: TGTGCCAGCAGCTTAGGGACAGGGGACTATGGCTACACCTTC
J: TRBJ2-7; size: .; V: TRBV24-1; D: .; CDR3: CATSGPGDYEQYF; DNA: TGTGCCACCAGTGGGCCCGGGGACTACGAGCAGTACTTC
J: TRBJ2-7; size: .; V: TRBV29-1; D: TRBD2; CDR3: CSVEGLHSGRFYEQYF; DNA: TGCAGCGTTGAAGGGCTCCACAGCGGGAGGTTCTACGAGCAGTACTTC
J: TRBJ2-1; size: few; V: TRBV28; D: .; CDR3: CASSSSGQGYYNEQFF; DNA: TGTGCCAGCAGTTCCTCGGGGCAGGGGTACTACAATGAGCAGTTCTTC
J: TRBJ1-1; size: .; V: TRBV29-1; D: .; CDR3: CSVGSTGNTEAFF; DNA: TGCAGCGTTGGGTCGACAGGGAACACTGAAGCTTTCTTT
J: TRBJ1-5; size: .; V: TRBV24-1; D: TRBD1; CDR3: CATSDGDREYQPQHF; DNA: TGTGCCACCAGTGATGGGGACAGGGAGTATCAGCCCCAGCATTTT
J: TRBJ2-5; size: .; V: TRBV10-1; D: .; CDR3: CASSQVAQYF; DNA: TGCGCCAGCAGCCAGGTGGCCCAGTACTTC
J: TRBJ2-1; size: few; V: TRBV18; D: TRBD2; CDR3: CASSPPLSGAYNEQFF; DNA: TGTGCCAGCTCACCACCGCTTAGCGGGGCATACAATGAGCAGTTCTTC
J: TRBJ1-4; size: .; V: TRBV4-2; D: TRBD1; CDR3: CASSQALSTGLNEKLFF; DNA: TGTGCCAGCAGCCAAGCTTTATCGACAGGGCTTAATGAAAAACTGTTTTTT
J: TRBJ2-7; size: .; V: TRBV7-9; D: TRBD1; CDR3: CASRFTGQGSEQYF; DNA: TGTGCCAGCAGGTTCACGGGACAGGGGTCCGAGCAGTACTTC
J: TRBJ2-1; size: .; V: TRBV1; D: .; CDR3: CTSSELADNEQFF; DNA: TGCACCAGCAGTGAACTAGCGGACAATGAGCAGTTCTTC
J: TRBJ1-1; size: .; V: TRBV7-3; D: .; CDR3: CASSLTANTEAFF; DNA: TGTGCCAGCAGCTTAACAGCTAACACTGAAGCTTTCTTT
J: TRBJ1-1; size: once; V: TRBV3-1/TRBV3-2; D: TRBD1; CDR3: CASSLDRGPSEAFF; DNA: TGTGCCAGCAGTCTGGACAGGGGGCCGTCTGAAGCTTTCTTT
J: TRBJ2-3; size: .; V: TRBV3-1/TRBV3-2; D: .; CDR3: CASTPRASVYTQYF; DNA: TGTGCCAGCACCCCAAGAGCTAGCGTATATACGCAGTATTTT
J: TRBJ1-3; size: .; V: TRBV7-9; D: TRBD1; CDR3: CASSYGQGSGNTIYF; DNA: TGTGCCAGCAGCTACGGACAGGGCTCTGGAAACACCATATATTTT
J: TRBJ2-1; size: once; V: TRBV10-2; D: TRBD2; CDR3: CASSAGLAGVNEQFF; DNA: TGCGCCAGCAGTGCAGGGCTAGCGGGGGTAAATGAGCAGTTCTTC
J: TRBJ2-1; size: .; V: TRBV7-3; D: .; CDR3: CASSQENNEQFF; DNA: TGTGCCAGCAGCCAAGAGAACAATGAGCAGTTCTTC
J: TRBJ1-2; size: .; V: TRBV28; D: .; CDR3: CASSPPLRGTNYGYTF; DNA: TGTGCCAGCAGTCCACCCCTCCGGGGGACTAACTATGGCTACACCTTC
J: TRBJ1-1; size: .; V: TRBV11-3; D: TRBD1; CDR3: CASSKTGGRGTEAFF; DNA: TGTGCCAGCAGCAAAACAGGGGGAAGAGGCACTGAAGCTTTCTTT
J: TRBJ1-1; size: .; V: TRBV19; D: TRBD1; CDR3: CASSGSRGPGTEAFF; DNA: TGTGCCAGTAGTGGGTCCAGGGGGCCCGGGACTGAAGCTTTCTTT
J: TRBJ2-1; size: .; V: TRBV30; D: TRBD2; CDR3: CAWSVLWGGGDYNEQFF; DNA: TGTGCCTGGAGTGTTCTCTGGGGGGGTGGGGACTACAATGAGCAGTTCTTC
J: TRBJ2-7; size: .; V: TRBV12-3/TRBV12-4; D: .; CDR3: CASSLGTVREQYF; DNA: TGTGCCAGCAGTTTAGGGACAGTAAGGGAGCAGTACTTC
J: TRBJ2-3; size: .; V: TRBV30; D: TRBD2; CDR3: CAWTRTSGSTDTQYF; DNA: TGTGCCTGGACCCGGACTAGCGGGAGCACAGATACGCAGTATTTT
J: TRBJ1-1; size: .; V: TRBV9; D: .; CDR3: CASSARGRRRMDTEAFF; DNA: TGTGCCAGCAGCGCGAGGGGGAGACGGCGTATGGACACTGAAGCTTTCTTT
J: TRBJ2-5; size: .; V: TRBV7-2; D: .; CDR3: CASSLVRRETQYF; DNA: TGTGCCAGCAGCTTAGTGAGGCGAGAGACCCAGTACTTC
J: TRBJ1-3; size: .; V: TRBV7-8; D: .; CDR3: CASSTYLNTIYF; DNA: TGTGCCAGCAGCACCTACCTTAACACCATATATTTT
J: TRBJ1-2; size: few; V: TRBV18; D: .; CDR3: CASSDNNYGYTF; DNA: TGTGCCAGCTCAGACAATAACTATGGCTACACCTTC
J: TRBJ1-6; size: .; V: TRBV30; D: .; CDR3: CAWKGNNSPLHF; DNA: TGTGCCTGGAAGGGGAATAATTCACCCCTCCACTTT
J: TRBJ2-7; size: .; V: TRBV19; D: TRBD1; CDR3: CASSIGQGAAEQYF; DNA: TGTGCCAGTAGTATAGGACAGGGGGCGGCCGAGCAGTACTTC
J: TRBJ2-1; size: once; V: TRBV5-1; D: TRBD2; CDR3: CASSSRGDNEQFF; DNA: TGCGCCAGCAGCTCGCGGGGGGACAATGAGCAGTTCTTC
J: TRBJ1-6; size: .; V: TRBV18; D: TRBD1; CDR3: CASSPNQGQGTSPLHF; DNA: TGTGCCAGCTCACCAAATCAAGGACAGGGAACTTCACCCCTCCACTTT
J: TRBJ2-5; size: .; V: TRBV4-3; D: .; CDR3: CASSQEGGAQYF; DNA: TGCGCCAGCAGCCAAGAAGGGGGTGCCCAGTACTTC
J: TRBJ2-7; size: .; V: TRBV7-9; D: TRBD1; CDR3: CASSSPGQGAYEQYF; DNA: TGTGCCAGCAGCTCACCGGGACAGGGAGCCTACGAGCAGTACTTC
J: TRBJ1-2; size: .; V: TRBV28; D: TRBD1; CDR3: CASSLGPDRGRSGYTF; DNA: TGTGCCAGCAGTTTAGGCCCGGACAGGGGGCGGAGTGGCTACACCTTC
J: TRBJ2-5; size: .; V: TRBV30; D: .; CDR3: CAWSELTETQYF; DNA: TGTGCCTGGAGCGAACTAACGGAGACCCAGTACTTC
J: TRBJ2-5; size: few; V: TRBV7-7; D: TRBD1; CDR3: CASSRQGASGETQYF; DNA: TGTGCCAGCAGTCGACAGGGGGCAAGTGGAGAGACCCAGTACTTC
J: TRBJ2-1; size: .; V: TRBV7-3; D: TRBD2; CDR3: CASSLRTSGAYNEQFF; DNA: TGTGCCAGCAGCTTAAGGACTAGCGGGGCCTACAATGAGCAGTTCTTC
J: TRBJ1-1; size: .; V: TRBV6-6; D: .; CDR3: CASSYSAGEGYTEAFF; DNA: TGTGCCAGCAGTTACTCGGCAGGGGAAGGGTACACTGAAGCTTTCTTT
J: TRBJ1-1; size: .; V: TRBV5-1; D: TRBD1; CDR3: CASSLGRTGGTEAFF; DNA: TGCGCCAGCAGCTTGGGACGCACAGGGGGCACTGAAGCTTTCTTT